These 31 T cell receptor beta chains originate from one sample sequenced in a study of CD8+CD57+ T cells in acquired aplastic anemia. Patients included in sequencing had previously demonstrated CD8+CD57+ cell expansion by flow cytometry. Investigators profiled TCR beta VDJ and CDR3 from genomic DNA template. One entry per CDR3 protein results from TCRdb running MiXCR on the reads. Of 130,000 or so distinct CDR3 sequences listed, nearly 40% are singletons. Sequencing was done on a sample of sorted CD4+, CD8+, or CD8+CD57+ T cells (not recorded which) from PBMCs. The receptors stem from a human donor with aplastic anemia.

This clonotype was seen repeatedly, ten times or more. The chain employs TRBV2 and TRBJ1-1, with 9 positions matching TRBD1. The CDR3 spans 13 residues. Germline V gene sequence: CDR1 SNHLY, CDR2 FYNNEI. V lost 10 bases, J lost 4 bases, and 7 bases stayed unmatched. The CDR3 region has the DNA TGTGCCACCGGACAGGGGATGATCACTGAAGCTTTCTTT. Its protein is CATGQGMITEAFF.

The rearrangement joins TRBV27 to TRBJ1-1, with a weak D call TRBD1 (5 bases). CDR3 length equals 14 residues. CDR1 is MNHEY, CDR2 SMNVEV, per germline (reference sequence). The germline V and J ends were trimmed by 6 bases and 1 base, with 12 bases remaining between them. The CDR3 DNA sequence: TGTGCCAGCAGCCCGGGACGGACGAACACTGAAGCTTTCTTT. This codes for CASSPGRTNTEAFF.

The V call is TRBV29-1, the J call TRBJ1-6, with a tentative D call TRBD1 (5 bases). The CDR3 consists of 13 residues. Trimming stripped 3 bases from V and 7 bases from J, with 10 bases between. Per the germline V gene, CDR1 is SQVTM and CDR2 is ANQGSEA. The CDR3 loop reads CSVEVTENSPLHF. CDR3 sequence (DNA): TGCAGCGTTGAGGTGACAGAGAATTCACCCCTCCACTTT.

This clonotype was seen repeatedly, ten times or more. The V call is TRBV2, the J call TRBJ2-5, with D unclear. The ends were cut back, 6 bases at V and 5 bases at J, with 19 bases in the middle. The CDR3 totals 15 residues. Germline V lookup: CDR1 SNHLY, CDR2 FYNNEI. The DNA of the CDR3 is TGTGCCAGCAGCGTTGGACCGAACACCCAGGAGACCCAGTACTTC. Its translation: CASSVGPNTQETQYF.

To note about this clonotype: With a much larger clone just one base away, this may be a read error. V is TRBV7-9 and J is TRBJ2-7, with D perhaps TRBD1 or TRBD2 (5 bases each). Trimming shortened V by 11 bases and J by 4 bases, and 12 bases separated the two germline ends. Germline CDR1 and CDR2: SEHNR and FQNEAQ (reference sequence). The CDR3 runs to 11 residues. The CDR3 DNA sequence: TGTGCCGCGAGAGGGGTTTACGAGCAGTACTTC. Translation gives CAARGVYEQYF.

On this clonotype itself: This may come from a read error, since a much larger clone is one base off. This sequence joins TRBV5-1 and TRBJ2-1, with 7 bases matching TRBD1. Germline V gene data show CDR1 as SGHRS and CDR2 as YFSETQ. CDR3 size: 15 residues. DNA for the CDR3: TGCGCCAGCAGCGTCAACAGGGGTTCCTACAATAAGCAGTTCTTC. It specifies CASSVNRGSYNKQFF.

V usage is TRBV7-9 and J usage is TRBJ2-7, with no clear D. CDR1 and CDR2 from the germline V gene are SEHNR and FQNEAQ (reference sequence). The CDR3 is 13 residues long. Deletions cut 4 bases from V and 0 bases from J, with 7 bases between. The chain's CDR3 is CASSYPSSYEQYF. In DNA, the CDR3 is TGTGCCAGCAGCTACCCTAGCTCCTACGAGCAGTACTTC.

A word on this clonotype: One end of the junction fails to match germline, which may point to a read error. The chain uses TRBV10-2 and TRBJ2-5; possible D gene TRBD1, 7 bases. The CDR3 runs to 19 residues. Germline V gene sequence: CDR1 WSHSY, CDR2 SAAADI. In nucleotides, the CDR3 is TGCGCCGGCAGTGTAGGGGGGCCAGCAGCTTCCAGGGGGCAAGAGACCCAGTACTTC. Its protein is CAGSVGGPAASRGQETQYF.

This clonotype occurred a few times. The V and J genes are TRBV9 and TRBJ2-1; TRBD2 aligns across 9 bases. CDR3 size: 15 residues. CDR1 is SGDLS, CDR2 YYNGEE, per germline. After removal of 4 bases from V and 1 base from J, the junction contained 3 bases not matched to a gene. The CDR3 region is CASSTSGGSYNEQFF. The CDR3 nucleotides are TGTGCCAGCAGCACGAGCGGGGGGTCCTACAATGAGCAGTTCTTC.

V and J are TRBV10-2 and TRBJ2-7; unclear D gene. The CDR3 runs 13 residues. Trimming took 6 bases from V and 4 from J, leaving 13 bases between them. In germline, CDR1 is WSHSY, CDR2 SAAADI. The CDR3 DNA follows: TGCGCCAGCAGCCAAGCAAACGGTTACGAGCAGTACTTC. It is translated as CASSQANGYEQYF.

The chain is built from TRBV2 and TRBJ2-3; 9 bases are shared with TRBD1. This CDR3 spans 14 amino acids. Germline-derived CDR1 and CDR2 are SNHLY and FYNNEI. The J segment lost 2 bases and the V segment lost 8 bases, leaving 5 bases of the junction unmatched. CDR3 DNA sequence: TGTGCCAGCTGGGGACAGGGCATCACAGATACGCAGTATTTT. This sequence encodes CASWGQGITDTQYF.

This chain's CDR3 is CSATWTGTDSPLHF. The CDR3 DNA reads as TGCAGTGCTACTTGGACAGGGACGGATTCACCCCTCCACTTT. The chain joins TRBV20-1 to TRBJ1-6; TRBD1 agrees at 8 bases. Looked up from germline, CDR1 is DFQATT and CDR2 is SNEGSKA (reference sequence). This CDR3 is built from 14 residues. Trimming cost V 4 bases and J 8 bases; bases outside gene matches: 7.

This clonotype was detected only a few times. This chain links TRBV12-3 or TRBV12-4 with TRBJ2-1; a weak D match, TRBD1 (5 bases). Trimming removed 8 bases at V and 1 base at J, with 15 bases between. The CDR3 has 15 amino acids. The CDR3: CASAPWPGSYNEQFF. CDR3 bases: TGTGCCAGCGCGCCGTGGCCAGGGTCCTACAATGAGCAGTTCTTC.

The V and J genes are TRBV10-1 and TRBJ2-5; 8 bases are a match to TRBD1. Trimming at V came to 2 bases and at J to 14 bases, leaving 7 bases not matched to a gene. CDR1 is WNHNN and CDR2 is SYGVQD in the germline V gene (reference sequence). This CDR3 is built from 12 residues. CDR3 DNA sequence: TGCGCCAGCAGTGAGCAAGGGGGACAGGTCTACTTC. Protein sequence: CASSEQGGQVYF.

This clonotype has ten or more counts. This chain uses TRBV19 with TRBJ2-5; D unclear. The CDR3 sequence is 13 residues long. CDR1 and CDR2 from the germline V gene are LNHDA and SQIVND (reference sequence). The V and J ends lost 5 bases and 6 bases respectively, with 13 bases between them. CDR3 sequence: CASSPEGHQTQYF. CDR3 DNA: TGTGCCAGTAGTCCCGAAGGCCATCAGACCCAGTACTTC.

This clonotype was seen repeatedly, ten times or more. The CDR3 DNA sequence: TGTGCCAGCAGCTTACCGACAGGGGGTGATGGCTACACCTTC. Amino acid sequence: CASSLPTGGDGYTF. The chain joins TRBV7-9 to TRBJ1-2; 9 bases are shared with TRBD1. With V trimmed by 2 bases and J by 6 bases, 4 bases remained unmatched. Germline V gene lookup returns CDR1 SEHNR and CDR2 FQNEAQ (reference sequence). This CDR3 contains 14 residues. Drawing the rest from reference TRBV7-9 and TRBJ1-2, the complete variable domain is DTGVSQNPRHKITKRGQNVTFRCDPISEHNRLYWYRQTLGQGPEFLTYFQNEAQLEKSRLLSDRFSAERPKGSFSTLEIQRTEQGDSAMYLCASSLPTGGDGYTFGSGTRLTVV.

This sequence joins TRBV20-1 and TRBJ2-1; D not certain. Germline V gene lookup returns CDR1 DFQATT and CDR2 SNEGSKA (reference sequence). CDR3 length: 11 residues. Trimming cost V 3 bases and J 5 bases, with 5 bases left between them. CDR3 in amino acids: CSASFDNEQFF. The CDR3 nucleotides read TGCAGTGCTAGCTTTGACAATGAGCAGTTCTTC.

A note on this clonotype: A much larger clone lies one base from this, so it may be a read error. V is TRBV6-2 or TRBV6-3 and J is TRBJ1-5; a weak D match, TRBD1 (5 bases). The CDR3 is 14 residues long. CDR1 is MNHEY and CDR2 is SVGEGT in the germline V gene. In nucleotides, the CDR3 is TGTGCCAGCACCCGACGGGGCAGCAATCAGTCCCAGCATTTT. Translation gives CASTRRGSNQSQHF.

This chain joins TRBV6-2 or TRBV6-3 and TRBJ2-7; TRBD2 aligns across 8 bases. Trimming took 4 bases from V and 2 from J; bases not matched to a gene: 7. The CDR3 runs to 15 residues. Germline lookup yields CDR1 MNHEY and CDR2 SVGEGT. In DNA form, the CDR3 reads TGTGCCAGCAGTTTACCAGCGGGGGAACCCTACGAGCAGTACTTC. Translation gives CASSLPAGEPYEQYF.

This clonotype showed up many times. J is TRBJ1-6 and V is TRBV7-8, with D hard to call. V was cut by 6 bases and J by 5 bases, with 11 bases left in between. This CDR3 has 14 residues. Germline lookup yields CDR1 SGHVS and CDR2 FQNEAQ. This CDR3 reads CASRTDTHNSPLHF. The DNA for the CDR3 is TGTGCCAGCAGAACTGACACCCATAATTCACCCCTCCACTTT.

This clonotype was detected only a few times. The V call is TRBV6-1, the J call TRBJ2-1; D perhaps matches TRBD1 (6 bases). V was clipped by 3 bases and J by 3 bases, with 9 bases between them. The germline V gene encodes CDR1 MNHNS and CDR2 SASEGT. The CDR3 has 14 amino acids. CDR3 loop: CASSDRGDYNEQFF. CDR3 sequence (DNA): TGTGCCAGCAGTGACAGGGGTGACTACAATGAGCAGTTCTTC.

The chain combines TRBV24-1 with TRBJ1-3; 7 nucleotides line up with TRBD1. V dropped 5 bases and J dropped 2; count of bases not matched to a gene: 5. Germline CDR1 is KGHDR and CDR2 is SFDVKD. The CDR3 has 15 amino acids. The CDR3 DNA follows: TGTGCCACCAGTGGTCATACAGGGGCTGGAAACACCATATATTTT. It encodes CATSGHTGAGNTIYF.

This clonotype was counted many times. J is TRBJ1-2 and V is TRBV6-1; TRBD1 might be the D (5 bases). V was trimmed by 3 bases and J by 6 bases, leaving 20 bases between them. The CDR3 has 16 residues. Germline CDR1 and CDR2: MNHNS and SASEGT. The CDR3, as DNA: TGTGCCAGCAGTGACCACTTCCCAGGGATTGGCGATGGCTACACCTTC. Protein product: CASSDHFPGIGDGYTF.

This clonotype was detected many times. The chain employs TRBV18 and TRBJ2-7; D might be TRBD1 or TRBD2, each matching 6 bases. V lost 4 bases and J lost 5, with 18 bases in between. The CDR3 spans 15 residues. Germline-derived CDR1 and CDR2 are KGHSH and LQKENI. CDR3 in DNA: TGTGCCAGCTCACAGCCGGGGGCCTCAGCAAACGAGCAGTACTTC. Its protein product is CASSQPGASANEQYF.

The table lists this clonotype with many counts. The CDR3 coding sequence is TGCAGTGCTGGGGGGACTAGAAGGTTGGAGACCCAGTACTTC. Encoded protein: CSAGGTRRLETQYF. V is TRBV20-1 and J is TRBJ2-5, with 8 bases identical to TRBD2. The CDR3 has 14 amino acids. After removal of 5 bases from V and 5 bases from J, the junction contained 10 bases not matched to a gene. The V gene's germline CDR1 is DFQATT and CDR2 SNEGSKA (reference sequence).

This clonotype was seen repeatedly, ten times or more. The chain uses TRBV12-5 and TRBJ1-1; TRBD1 matches 7 bases. The germline V gene encodes CDR1 LGHNT and CDR2 FRNRAP. CDR3 length: 15 residues. Germline trimming cut 0 bases from V and 5 bases from J; bases unmatched to any gene: 6. The CDR3 protein is CASGLVLTGRTEAFF. The CDR3 coding sequence is TGTGCTAGTGGTTTGGTACTGACAGGGAGAACTGAAGCTTTCTTT. Variable domain in full (rest from reference TRBV12-5 and TRBJ1-1): DARVTQTPRHKVTEMGQEVTMRCQPILGHNTVFWYRQTMMQGLELLAYFRNRAPLDDSGMPKDRFSAEMPDATLATLKIQPSEPRDSAVYFCASGLVLTGRTEAFFGQGTRLTVV.

In this sample, this clonotype turned up a few times. The genes are TRBV15 and TRBJ2-5, with D tentatively TRBD1 (5 bases). This CDR3 spans 16 amino acids. The V end lost 3 bases, the J end lost 5 bases, and 19 bases lay between the germline ends. Germline V lookup: CDR1 LNHNV, CDR2 YYDKDF (reference sequence). The CDR3 DNA is TGTGCCACCAGCAGGCAGGGTGTACAAAGTCGGGAGACCCAGTACTTC. Amino acids: CATSRQGVQSRETQYF. The full variable domain, rest sourced from reference TRBV15 and TRBJ2-5, is DAMVIQNPRYQVTQFGKPVTLSCSQTLNHNVMYWYQQKSSQAPKLLFHYYDKDFNNEADTPDNFQSRRPNTSFCFLDIRSPGLGDTAMYLCATSRQGVQSRETQYFGPGTRLLVL.

This clonotype was counted many times. The DNA of the CDR3 is TGTGCCAGCAGTGGCAGCAAAAACATTCAGTACTTC. It encodes CASSGSKNIQYF. The rearrangement joins TRBV12-3 or TRBV12-4 to TRBJ2-4, with D hard to call. CDR3 length: 12 amino acids. V lost 5 bases, J lost 3 bases, and 5 bases lay in between.

This rearrangement joins TRBV10-3 to TRBJ2-5; the D gene is possibly TRBD2 (6 bases). Trimming cost V 11 bases and J 2 bases, with 9 bases left between them. This CDR3 is built from 11 residues. From germline, CDR1 is ENHRY and CDR2 SYGVKD. The CDR3 sequence: CAGGLQETQYF. In DNA, the CDR3 is TGTGCCGGGGGACTTCAAGAGACCCAGTACTTC.

This clonotype has a handful of counts. The V and J genes are TRBV25-1 and TRBJ1-5; a possible D gene is TRBD1 (6 bases). This CDR3 is built from 19 residues. Germline V gives CDR1 MGHDK, CDR2 SYGVNS. V was shortened by 5 bases and J by 3 bases, with 26 bases between the two germline ends. CDR3 coding DNA: TGTGCCAGCAGTCTTACCTCCTTGGTGGGGGGCTTTGACAATCAGCCCCAGCATTTT. It specifies CASSLTSLVGGFDNQPQHF.

This clonotype was observed a few times. A much larger clone sits a single nucleotide away, making a read error possible. This chain links TRBV2 with TRBJ2-7; maybe TRBD2 (5 bases). CDR3 length: 14 amino acids. Trimming left V 6 bases short and J 3 bases short, with 15 bases between. Germline V lookup: CDR1 SNHLY, CDR2 FYNNEI. The CDR3 sequence is CASSSGPGVYEQYV. The CDR3 DNA sequence: TGTGCCAGCAGCTCGGGCCCCGGGGTCTACGAGCAGTACGTC.